One sample yielded the 31 T cell receptor beta chains listed below, sequenced in a study of blood T cell repertoires in COVID-19. Sequencing was performed with immunoSEQ multiplex PCR; in TCRdb, only in-frame clones are kept and a portion is missing. The table has 150,000 or so clones, approximately 93% seen once. Material for sequencing was peripheral blood. The source is a woman aged 60-75 years with COVID-19, enrolled during active disease.

CDR3 sequence reads: CASSIGWGRTSPLHF. CDR3 nucleotide sequence: TGTGCCAGTAGTATTGGGTGGGGGAGGACCTCACCCCTCCACTTT. This rearrangement joins TRBV19 to TRBJ1-6, with D possibly matching TRBD1 (5 bases). Trimming took off 3 bases at V and 10 bases at J, with 16 bases between the two ends. Per germline, CDR1 LNHDA and CDR2 SQIVND (reference sequence). The CDR3 has 15 amino acids. Based on the CDR3 plus reference TRBV19 and TRBJ1-6, the full variable domain is DGGITQSPKYLFRKEGQNVTLSCEQNLNHDAMYWYRQDPGQGLRLIYYSQIVNDFQKGDIAEGYSVSREKKESFPLTVTSAQKNPTAFYLCASSIGWGRTSPLHFGNGTRLTVT.

The chain uses TRBV4-3 and TRBJ2-2; 9 bases line up with TRBD1. This CDR3 spans 16 amino acids. The trim removed 1 base at V and 5 bases at J, leaving 5 bases unmatched. Germline loops: CDR1 LGHNA, CDR2 YSLEER. CDR3 DNA sequence: TGCGCCAGCAGCCAAGGGGGGACAGGGAGAACCGGGGAGCTGTTTTTT. The encoded protein is CASSQGGTGRTGELFF.

Many counts were recorded for this clone. The chain links TRBV10-1 to TRBJ2-7, with D possibly TRBD2 on 5 matching bases. Trimming stripped 3 bases from V and 4 bases from J, with 22 bases between. The CDR3 totals 17 residues. From germline, CDR1 is WNHNN and CDR2 SYGVQD (reference sequence). CDR3 bases: TGCGCCAGCAGTGAAGGTTCGGCGACAAGGTGGAGGTACGAGCAGTACTTC. Translated, it gives CASSEGSATRWRYEQYF.

V and J are TRBV6-5 and TRBJ1-6; 10 bases fit TRBD1. The V gene's germline CDR1 is MNHEY and CDR2 SVGAGI. The junction had 5 bases not matched to a gene; V was cut back by 2 bases and J by 7 bases. The CDR3 loop spans 16 amino acids. CDR3: CASSYQGTGVNSPLHF. The CDR3 nucleotides are TGTGCCAGCAGTTACCAGGGGACAGGGGTAAATTCACCCCTCCACTTT.

The chain employs TRBV6-2 or TRBV6-3 and TRBJ2-7; D remains ambiguous. The length of the CDR3 is 16 residues. In germline, CDR1 is MNHEY, CDR2 SVGEGT. The ends were cut back, 5 bases at V and 2 bases at J, with 19 bases in the middle. The CDR3 reads CASSRLGLGATYEQYF. DNA for the CDR3: TGTGCCAGCAGTCGCCTGGGCCTGGGCGCAACCTACGAGCAGTACTTC.

V gene TRBV7-2 combines with J gene TRBJ1-6; a possible D gene is TRBD1 (5 bases). Germline values: CDR1 SGHTA, CDR2 FQGNSA. Trimming left V 1 base short and J 2 bases short, with 15 bases between. This CDR3 has 18 amino acids. CDR3 nucleotides: TGTGCCAGCAGCTTAGTGCCACCGGGGGTAGCCTATAATTCACCCCTCCACTTT. Translated, it gives CASSLVPPGVAYNSPLHF.

The chain recombines TRBV30 with TRBJ1-1, with D perhaps TRBD1 (5 bases). The germline V and J ends were trimmed by 2 bases and 4 bases, with 8 bases remaining between them. The CDR3 covers 12 residues. Per the germline V gene, CDR1 is GTSNPN and CDR2 is SVGIG (reference sequence). The CDR3 DNA reads TGTGCCTGGAGTATGGGGCCCACTGAAGCTTTCTTT. Residues: CAWSMGPTEAFF.

V is TRBV6-2 or TRBV6-3 and J is TRBJ2-5; 8 bases fit TRBD2. The germline V gene has CDR1 MNHEY and CDR2 SVGEGT. V lost 7 bases to trimming and J lost 3 bases; unmatched junction nucleotides: 4. This CDR3 spans 13 amino acids. CDR3 bases: TGTGCCAGCAACCCGGGGGGGAAAGAGACCCAGTACTTC. Translation: CASNPGGKETQYF.

The rearrangement uses TRBV7-2 and TRBJ2-1; TRBD2 matches at 9 bases. In germline, CDR1 is SGHTA, CDR2 FQGNSA. J gave up 1 base and V 1 base, and 2 bases lay outside the gene matches. The CDR3 extends over 16 amino acids. The CDR3 region has the DNA TGTGCCAGCAGCTTAGAGGCGGGGGGGTCCTACAATGAGCAGTTCTTC. Amino acid sequence: CASSLEAGGSYNEQFF.

The V and J genes are TRBV27 and TRBJ1-5, with 10 bases that match TRBD1. From germline, CDR1 is MNHEY and CDR2 SMNVEV (reference sequence). Trimming took 8 bases from V and 11 from J; bases not matched to a gene: 12. The CDR3 totals 14 residues. The CDR3 spells CASLNRDRGFAQHF. The CDR3 DNA follows: TGTGCCAGCCTGAACCGGGACAGGGGCTTCGCCCAGCATTTT.

The V gene is TRBV7-2, the J gene TRBJ2-3; 8 bases are a match to TRBD2. The CDR3 has 15 amino acids. The germline V gene encodes CDR1 SGHTA and CDR2 FQGNSA. Trimming removed 5 bases from V and 4 bases from J; junction bases left unmatched: 8. CDR3 bases: TGTGCCAGCAGCCGTGTGGCCGGGGGGGCAGATACGCAGTATTTT. This sequence encodes CASSRVAGGADTQYF. The variable domain in full, completed from reference TRBV7-2 and TRBJ2-3, reads GAGVSQSPSNKVTEKGKDVELRCDPISGHTALYWYRQSLGQGLEFLIYFQGNSAPDKSGLPSDRFSAERTGGSVSTLTIQRTQQEDSAVYLCASSRVAGGADTQYFGPGTRLTVL.

V usage is TRBV5-6 and J usage is TRBJ1-1, with 8 positions matching TRBD1. The CDR3 runs to 18 residues. Germline CDR1 reads SGHDT; CDR2 reads YYEEEE. V gave up 2 bases and J gave up 5 bases; unmatched junction bases: 17. CDR3 DNA: TGTGCCAGCAGCTTTGAGGCAGGGGGCTTCATCGGGAGAACTGAAGCTTTCTTT. Translating it yields CASSFEAGGFIGRTEAFF.

This clone has a single count. CDR3 sequence (DNA): TGTGCCAGCAGCCCCGAATTACAGGGGGCGAATTCACCCCTCCACTTT. It is translated as CASSPELQGANSPLHF. The chain couples TRBV7-6 to TRBJ1-6, with 9 bases identical to TRBD1. Looked up from germline, CDR1 is SGHVS and CDR2 is FNYEAQ. This CDR3 is 16 amino acids long. V shed 5 bases, J shed 7 bases, and the junction held 9 bases outside the gene matches.

The chain employs TRBV6-2 or TRBV6-3 and TRBJ1-3; D call uncertain. The CDR3 sequence is 16 residues long. Trimming took off 4 bases at V and 0 bases at J, with 13 bases between the two ends. Germline CDR1 MNHEY, CDR2 SVGEGT. Here the CDR3 reads CASSSPRSNSGNTIYF. CDR3 DNA sequence: TGTGCCAGCAGTTCCCCCCGGTCCAACTCTGGAAACACCATATATTTT.

V and J are TRBV19 and TRBJ2-1; the D gene is possibly TRBD1 (5 bases). Germline CDR1 reads LNHDA; CDR2 reads SQIVND (reference sequence). This CDR3 is built from 16 residues. V dropped 2 bases and J dropped 0 bases, with 11 bases sitting between them. The CDR3 loop reads CASSIFGQSSYNEQFF. CDR3 DNA: TGTGCCAGTAGTATATTTGGACAAAGCTCCTACAATGAGCAGTTCTTC.

V is TRBV7-2 and J is TRBJ1-6; no firm D call. V was cut by 2 bases and J by 4 bases, with 9 bases left in between. Germline V gives CDR1 SGHTA, CDR2 FQGNSA. This CDR3 contains 15 residues. The CDR3 region is CASSLQQRYNSPLHF. As DNA, the CDR3 is TGTGCCAGCAGCTTACAGCAGAGGTATAATTCACCCCTCCACTTT.

J is TRBJ1-2 and V is TRBV18; D remains unclear. The CDR3 loop spans 13 amino acids. CDR1 and CDR2 (germline): KGHSH, LQKENI. With 6 bases removed from V and 4 bases from J, the gap between germline ends came to 12 bases. The CDR3 spells CASSPNRVYGYTF. The DNA for the CDR3 is TGTGCCAGCTCCCCGAACAGAGTCTATGGCTACACCTTC.

The rearrangement links TRBV5-1 to TRBJ1-5; 7 bases fit TRBD1. The germline gives CDR1 SGHRS, CDR2 YFSETQ. CDR3 length: 15 amino acids. V was clipped by 5 bases and J by 0 bases; unmatched bases: 5. CDR3 residues: CASRRDSYSNQPQHF. The DNA of the CDR3 is TGCGCCAGCAGACGGGACAGCTATAGCAATCAGCCCCAGCATTTT.

The chain joins TRBV15 to TRBJ1-5; D may be TRBD1 (6 bases). This CDR3 has 15 residues. V was trimmed by 8 bases and J by 7 bases, leaving 21 bases between them. Germline V gene lookup returns CDR1 LNHNV and CDR2 YYDKDF (reference sequence). The CDR3 sequence: CATGGGGYQSQPQHF. In nucleotides, the CDR3 is TGTGCCACCGGGGGGGGCGGGTACCAATCACAGCCCCAGCATTTT.

The V and J genes are TRBV9 and TRBJ1-1, with 9 bases that match TRBD1. Germline values: CDR1 SGDLS, CDR2 YYNGEE. V trimming: 0 bases; J trimming: 12 bases; junction bases outside the gene matches: 24. This CDR3 is built from 19 residues. For the CDR3, the DNA is TGTGCCAGCAGCGTAGGACTCGCCGGGACAGGGTTTGGGATCGGGGGTCCTTTCTTT. It yields the protein CASSVGLAGTGFGIGGPFF.

The chain recombines TRBV7-9 with TRBJ2-7; the D gene is possibly TRBD1 (6 bases). Per germline, CDR1 SEHNR and CDR2 FQNEAQ (reference sequence). CDR3 length: 15 residues. V lost 2 bases and J lost 0, with 11 bases in between. CDR3 sequence reads: CASSLPQGSSYEQYF. CDR3 nucleotides: TGTGCCAGCAGCTTACCCCAGGGGAGCTCCTACGAGCAGTACTTC.

V is TRBV10-3 and J is TRBJ2-7; 10 bases are shared with TRBD1. Germline CDR1 is ENHRY and CDR2 is SYGVKD. V was pared by 3 bases and J by 0 bases, with 2 bases of the junction left unmatched. The CDR3 runs 15 residues. The chain's CDR3 is CAISDGTGDSYEQYF. CDR3 DNA sequence: TGTGCCATCAGTGACGGGACAGGGGACTCCTACGAGCAGTACTTC.

V usage is TRBV27 and J usage is TRBJ2-7, with TRBD1 identical over 11 bases. The CDR3 has 15 amino acids. Trimming took 6 bases from V and 4 from J; bases not matched to a gene: 8. Germline V CDR1 and CDR2: MNHEY, SMNVEV (reference sequence). The CDR3 protein is CASSRGQGAVYEQYF. The CDR3 DNA reads as TGTGCCAGCAGCCGCGGACAGGGGGCGGTTTACGAGCAGTACTTC.

This rearrangement joins TRBV9 to TRBJ2-1; D call uncertain. The CDR3 has 15 amino acids. Per germline, CDR1 SGDLS and CDR2 YYNGEE. With 1 base removed from V and 3 bases from J, the gap between germline ends came to 11 bases. CDR3 in DNA: TGTGCCAGCAGCGTATTACCTAGTGACTACAATGAGCAGTTCTTC. Its protein is CASSVLPSDYNEQFF.

This chain links TRBV7-9 with TRBJ1-1, with 9 bases lining up with TRBD1. The CDR3 spans 16 residues. Trimming cost V 1 base and J 2 bases; bases outside gene matches: 5. The germline V gene has CDR1 SEHNR and CDR2 FQNEAQ (reference sequence). The CDR3 loop reads CASSLVPGQGNTEAFF. The CDR3 nucleotides are TGTGCCAGCAGCTTAGTCCCGGGACAGGGAAACACTGAAGCTTTCTTT.

This chain uses TRBV6-5 with TRBJ1-5; maybe TRBD1 (5 bases). CDR1 and CDR2 (germline): MNHEY, SVGAGI. Trimming left V 6 bases short and J 7 bases short, with 19 bases between. The CDR3 spans 15 residues. Here the CDR3 DNA reads TGTGCCAGCAGCCCAGAGGAGGGGAGAGGACAGCCCCAGCATTTT. Translated: CASSPEEGRGQPQHF.

This chain joins TRBV5-4 and TRBJ1-1, with D possibly matching TRBD1 (6 bases). The CDR3 has 13 residues. The V end was cut by 3 bases, the J end by 6 bases, with 12 bases between. Germline CDR1 SGHNT, CDR2 YYREEE (reference sequence). The CDR3 DNA sequence: TGTGCCAGCAGCTGGGACACGAAGTCTGAAGCTTTCTTT. Its translation: CASSWDTKSEAFF.

The chain links TRBV6-1 to TRBJ1-1; tentatively, D is TRBD1 (5 bases). The germline gives CDR1 MNHNS, CDR2 SASEGT. CDR3 length: 15 residues. The germline V and J ends were trimmed by 1 base and 0 bases, with 9 bases remaining between them. Here the CDR3 reads CASSEEEGMNTEAFF. CDR3 nucleotide sequence: TGTGCCAGCAGTGAAGAGGAGGGGATGAACACTGAAGCTTTCTTT.

V and J are TRBV5-4 and TRBJ2-2; weak D call: TRBD2 (6 bases). Germline CDR1 SGHNT, CDR2 YYREEE (reference sequence). V lost 4 bases to trimming and J lost 6 bases, with 7 bases between them. CDR3 size: 12 residues. The CDR3 loop is CASSPGAGELFF. The CDR3 DNA reads TGTGCCAGCAGCCCGGGAGCCGGGGAGCTGTTTTTT.

The CDR3 DNA reads as TGCGCCAGCAGCTATCGGACAGCAGATGGCTACACCTTC. Protein sequence: CASSYRTADGYTF. The genes are TRBV5-1 and TRBJ1-2; the D gene is possibly TRBD1 (6 bases). The CDR3 contains 13 residues. Trimming pared 3 bases from V and 6 bases from J, leaving 12 bases between. Per germline, CDR1 SGHRS and CDR2 YFSETQ.

This chain joins TRBV5-1 and TRBJ1-1, with 9 bases that match TRBD1. There are 14 residues in the CDR3. Trimming at V came to 4 bases and at J to 5 bases, leaving 6 bases not matched to a gene. The germline gives CDR1 SGHRS, CDR2 YFSETQ. The CDR3 DNA is TGCGCCAGCAGCATGACAGGGGGAGAAACTGAAGCTTTCTTT. Protein: CASSMTGGETEAFF.